The 14 T cell receptor beta chains listed next were all sequenced from one sample in a study of shared clonotypes between healthy human individuals. Positively selected for CCR7, the CD45RO-negative cells used as naive CD8 cells excluded terminally differentiated effector memory CD45RA+ cells. The data were produced by immunoSEQ multiplex PCR, yet TCRdb's version contains in-frame clones alone and is incomplete. The sample consists of roughly 650,000 clones, roughly 96% of them appearing once. The sample consisted of naive CD8+ T cells sorted from blood. These receptor sequences come from a woman aged 25-40 years in good health.

As concerns this clone: Distinct nucleotide sequences in the sample also encode this CDR3. The V gene is TRBV27, the J gene TRBJ2-7, with 9 bases lining up with TRBD2. CDR3 size: 15 residues. Looked up from germline, CDR1 is MNHEY and CDR2 is SMNVEV (reference sequence). J lost 2 bases, V lost 1 base, and 3 bases had no gene match. In DNA form, the CDR3 reads TGTGCCAGCAGTTTATTAGCGGGAGAGGCCTACGAGCAGTACTTC. Its translation is CASSLLAGEAYEQYF.

The V gene is TRBV11-1, the J gene TRBJ2-1, with 10 bases fitting TRBD2. Germline CDR1 reads SGHAT; CDR2 reads FQDESV (reference sequence). The J segment lost 8 bases and the V segment lost 4 bases, leaving 11 bases of the junction unmatched. This CDR3 comprises 16 residues. CDR3 DNA sequence: TGTGCCAGCAGCTCGGGACTAGCGTTGTATAGGGATGAGCAGTTCTTC. Translation gives CASSSGLALYRDEQFF.

The rearrangement joins TRBV5-6 to TRBJ2-5, with D tentatively TRBD2 (5 bases). Germline CDR1 SGHDT, CDR2 YYEEEE. The CDR3 runs to 15 residues. Deletions cut 4 bases from V and 4 bases from J, with 17 bases between. In DNA form, the CDR3 reads TGTGCCAGCAGCACCGATTTACAACGGGGAGAGACCCAGTACTTC. This sequence encodes CASSTDLQRGETQYF.

In DNA, the CDR3 is TGTGCCAGCAGCTATAGTGACTGGTACGAGCAGTACTTC. Translating gives CASSYSDWYEQYF. The rearrangement uses TRBV11-2 and TRBJ2-7; no reliable D call. Germline V lookup: CDR1 SGHAT, CDR2 FQNNGV. V shed 4 bases and J shed 4 bases, with 11 bases lying between them. This CDR3 is 13 amino acids long.

The V and J genes are TRBV11-2 and TRBJ2-1, with a weak D call TRBD1 (6 bases). The CDR3 extends over 12 amino acids. Germline lookup yields CDR1 SGHAT and CDR2 FQNNGV. V was clipped by 5 bases and J by 7 bases, with 9 bases between them. The CDR3 DNA follows: TGTGCCAGCAGCGCAGGGGTTAATGAGCAGTTCTTC. It encodes CASSAGVNEQFF.

The chain has TRBV25-1 and TRBJ2-7, with TRBD2 identical over 11 bases. The V segment lost 3 bases and the J segment 5 bases; nucleotides outside the gene matches: 3. Germline values: CDR1 MGHDK, CDR2 SYGVNS. The length of the CDR3 is 14 residues. The CDR3 DNA sequence: TGTGCCAGCAGTGACGGGGGACTAGCGGACGAGCAGTACTTC. Protein product: CASSDGGLADEQYF.

The V call is TRBV19, the J call TRBJ2-3, with 9 bases lining up with TRBD1. The V and J ends lost 1 base and 14 bases, in that order; junction bases with no gene match: 10. The germline V gene has CDR1 LNHDA and CDR2 SQIVND (reference sequence). The CDR3 length is 14 residues. The CDR3, as DNA: TGTGCCAGTAGTATAGTATCCGGGACAGGGATACGGTATTTT. It translates to CASSIVSGTGIRYF.

The chain has TRBV7-6 and TRBJ2-7; 7 bases fit TRBD2. CDR1 is SGHVS, CDR2 FNYEAQ, per germline. V shed 1 base, J shed 4 bases, and the junction held 7 bases outside the gene matches. The CDR3 totals 15 residues. CDR3 in DNA: TGTGCCAGCAGCTTAGGAGCGGGAACAAGATACGAGCAGTACTTC. It specifies CASSLGAGTRYEQYF.

The V call is TRBV5-1, the J call TRBJ1-2; TRBD1 is a possible D gene (6 bases). Germline V gene data show CDR1 as SGHRS and CDR2 as YFSETQ. The CDR3 length is 15 residues. The V end lost 2 bases, the J end lost 6 bases, and 17 bases lay between the germline ends. The CDR3 DNA reads TGCGCCAGCAGCTTTTCCTCCCCCAGGGGAAATGGCTACACCTTC. This translates into CASSFSSPRGNGYTF.

The V call is TRBV28, the J call TRBJ2-5; D is undetermined. The J call may be faulty, since TRBJ2-7 better matches the DNA end. The CDR3 is 11 amino acids. CDR1 is MDHEN, CDR2 SYDVKM, per germline. DNA for the CDR3: TGTGCCAGCAGTTTAACCTACGAGCAGTACTTC. As protein: CASSLTYEQYF.

The genes are TRBV14 and TRBJ2-2; 7 bases are shared with TRBD2. Looked up from germline, CDR1 is SGHDN and CDR2 is FVKESK. J was trimmed by 3 bases and V by 0 bases; bases with no gene match: 7. The CDR3 is 17 residues long. CDR3 sequence reads: CASSQDGVAGYTGELFF. The DNA of the CDR3 is TGTGCCAGCAGCCAAGATGGAGTAGCGGGCTACACCGGGGAGCTGTTTTTT.

The rearrangement uses TRBV2 and TRBJ1-1; D remains unclear. Germline V gene lookup returns CDR1 SNHLY and CDR2 FYNNEI. Between the trimmed V and J ends, which lost 3 bases and 8 bases, there was a span of 10 bases. The CDR3 spans 12 residues. This CDR3 reads CASSEKWGEAFF. Written as DNA, the CDR3 is TGTGCCAGCAGTGAGAAGTGGGGAGAAGCTTTCTTT.

The chain joins TRBV7-9 to TRBJ2-7; the match to TRBD1 covers 7 bases. This CDR3 region has 15 residues. The V gene's germline CDR1 is SEHNR and CDR2 FQNEAQ (reference sequence). Trimming at V came to 5 bases and at J to 0 bases, leaving 7 bases not matched to a gene. In DNA, the CDR3 is TGTGCCAGCAGCCCCCGGACAGGCAGCTCCTACGAGCAGTACTTC. Translating gives CASSPRTGSSYEQYF.

The chain is built from TRBV30 and TRBJ2-7; D gene uncertain. Germline V CDR1 and CDR2: GTSNPN, SVGIG (reference sequence). The CDR3 covers 12 residues. Between the trimmed V and J ends, which lost 0 bases and 3 bases, there was a span of 6 bases. The CDR3 is CAWSVISYEQYF. For the CDR3, the DNA is TGTGCCTGGAGTGTCATCAGCTACGAGCAGTACTTC.